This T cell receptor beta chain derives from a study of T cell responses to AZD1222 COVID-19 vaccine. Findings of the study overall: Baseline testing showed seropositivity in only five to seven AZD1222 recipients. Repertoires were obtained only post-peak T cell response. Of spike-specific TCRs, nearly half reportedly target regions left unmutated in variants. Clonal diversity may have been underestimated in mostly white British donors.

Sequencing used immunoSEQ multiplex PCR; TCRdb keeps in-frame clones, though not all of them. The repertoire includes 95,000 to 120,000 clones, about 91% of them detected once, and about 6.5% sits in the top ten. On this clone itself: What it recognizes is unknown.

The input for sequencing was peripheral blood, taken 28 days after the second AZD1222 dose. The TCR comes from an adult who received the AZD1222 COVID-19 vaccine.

CDR3: CASTKLQGALAEAFF. CDR3 nucleotides: TGTGCCAGCACCAAACTACAGGGGGCTCTCGCTGAAGCTTTCTTT. The chain couples TRBV6-5 to TRBJ1-1; 9 bases are shared with TRBD1. After removal of 7 bases from V and 6 bases from J, the junction contained 12 bases not matched to a gene. Germline assignment: CDR1 MNHEY and CDR2 SVGAGI. The CDR3 totals 15 residues.